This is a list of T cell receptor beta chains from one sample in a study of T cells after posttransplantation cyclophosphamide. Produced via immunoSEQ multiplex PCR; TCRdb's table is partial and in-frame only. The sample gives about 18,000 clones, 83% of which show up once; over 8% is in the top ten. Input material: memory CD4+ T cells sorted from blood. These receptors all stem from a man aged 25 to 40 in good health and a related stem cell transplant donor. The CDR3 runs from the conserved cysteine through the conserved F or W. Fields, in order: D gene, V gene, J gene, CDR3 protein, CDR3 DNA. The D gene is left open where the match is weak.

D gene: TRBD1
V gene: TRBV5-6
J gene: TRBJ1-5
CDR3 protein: CASSSRYRGLRNQPQHF
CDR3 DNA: TGTGCCAGCAGCTCTCGCTACAGGGGGCTGCGCAATCAGCCCCAGCATTTT

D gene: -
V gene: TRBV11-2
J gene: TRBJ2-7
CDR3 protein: CASSLFLSGGGAGYEQYF
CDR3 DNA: -

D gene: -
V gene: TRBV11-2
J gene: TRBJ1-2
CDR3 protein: CASNDARGKIWYGYTF
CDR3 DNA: TGTGCCAGCAACGACGCCCGGGGGAAGATATGGTATGGCTACACCTTC

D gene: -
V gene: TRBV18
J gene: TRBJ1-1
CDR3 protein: CASSPAKGLTEAFF
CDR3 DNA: TGTGCCAGCTCACCCGCAAAGGGACTAACTGAAGCTTTCTTT

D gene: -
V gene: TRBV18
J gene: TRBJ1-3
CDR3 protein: CASSPTGLGSGNTIYF
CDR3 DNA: TGTGCCAGCTCACCCACAGGGTTGGGGTCTGGAAACACCATATATTTT

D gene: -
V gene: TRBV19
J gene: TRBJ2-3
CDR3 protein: CASSMGRMDTQYF
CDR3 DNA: TGTGCCAGTAGTATGGGCAGGATGGATACGCAGTATTTT

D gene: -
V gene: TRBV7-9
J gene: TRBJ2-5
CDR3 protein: CASSLATGGETQYF
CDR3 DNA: TGTGCCAGCAGCTTAGCCACCGGAGGGGAGACCCAGTACTTC

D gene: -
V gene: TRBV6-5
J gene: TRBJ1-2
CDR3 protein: CASSYVLGSTAYTF
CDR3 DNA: TGTGCCAGCAGTTATGTCCTCGGGTCGACCGCCTACACCTTC

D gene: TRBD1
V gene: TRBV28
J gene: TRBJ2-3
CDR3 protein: CASSFGQGASTDTQYF
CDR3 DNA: TGTGCCAGCAGTTTTGGGCAGGGGGCTAGCACAGATACGCAGTATTTT

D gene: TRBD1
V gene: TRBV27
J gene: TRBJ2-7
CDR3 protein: CASSLRTGGNINEQYF
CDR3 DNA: TGTGCCAGCAGTTTACGGACAGGGGGCAATATCAACGAGCAGTACTTC

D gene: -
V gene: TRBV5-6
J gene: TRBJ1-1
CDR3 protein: CASSGGGRVGTEAFF
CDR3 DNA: TGTGCCAGCAGCGGTGGTGGCAGGGTGGGCACTGAAGCTTTCTTT